This T cell receptor (beta chain) was profiled in a study of graft-versus-host responses after intestinal transplantation (dated by TCRdb to the early 2020s). For the study in its entirety: The transplants that recipients got were multivisceral, liver-intestinal, or isolated intestinal. Anti-thymocyte globulin induction was given to all recipients, followed by maintenance tacrolimus and steroids for about 3 years. Bulk TCR-beta CDR3 sequencing was used to track graft-versus-host and host-versus-graft alloreactive T cell clones in the graft, circulation and bone marrow after intestinal transplantation. To identify alloreactive clones, pre-transplant mixed lymphocyte reaction products were sequenced and compared with unstimulated pre-transplant donor and recipient T cells. The cohort enrolled 20 to 30 intestinal transplant recipients, one of whom was a retransplant, and 3 patients without pretransplant specimens were excluded. Donor T cell macrochimerism was defined as a peak of at least 4% donor T cells among recipient peripheral blood mononuclear cells. Rather than going through the commercial service, samples from a few later patients were sequenced in-house on an Illumina MiSeq and processed with MiXCR.

To isolate intraepithelial and lamina propria lymphocytes from graft specimens, dithiothreitol, EDTA incubations and collagenase D digestion were used. Serial intestinal graft biopsy specimens collected up to 600 days after transplant underwent bulk TCR-beta sequencing. CDR1 and CDR2, per the germline V gene, are MGHRA and YSYEKL. Trimming takes 1 base from V and 6 bases from J, and the germline ends sit 15 bases apart. The CDR3 measures 15 amino acids from cysteine to phenylalanine. The only DNA kept is the CDR3, 45 bases in frame from the first base. Points the paper makes about the study in general: Early after transplant, declines in HvG clones were associated with peak levels of circulating GvH clones. In patients with donor T cell macrochimerism, the allografts had high GvH to HvG T cell clonal ratios. GvH clones were found in recipient bone marrow, and some of the GvH clones appeared earlier in ileal mucosa or blood, which is consistent with an intestinal mucosal origin. The conclusions were limited by the relatively low number and heterogeneity of the intestinal transplant patients.

Comments on this clone: No cognate antigen has been identified for it. No much larger clone is present one base from it, and per-base qualities are unavailable.

To prepare the library, the immunoSEQ multiplex PCR assay was applied. For most patients, genomic DNA was subjected to high-throughput TCR-beta CDR3 sequencing by Adaptive Biotechnologies. The source study handled its data this way. Adaptive's ImmunoSEQ software was the source of the TCR sequencing data for 18 patients, while a few other patients were processed with MiXCR and VDJtools. Because the origin of CDR3 nucleotide sequences shared between donor and recipient could not be assigned, those sequences were removed. Alloreactive clones required at least 2-fold expansion over unstimulated cells and minimum CFSE-low frequency of 0.002% (template counts) or 0.001% (read counts). Clones detected in sequenced pre-transplant spleen, lymph node, or MLR CFSE-low populations of the donor or recipient were defined as mappable. Cumulative frequency of alloreactive clones was calculated as a percentage of all sequences weighted by copy number. In TCRdb, the immuneACCESS table is reduced to in-frame sequences with V and J assigned. These tables do not hold every clone; where another copy was compared, an unresolved V gene accounts for under half, and the others remain unexplained. V and J calls plus clone size are reproduced from that table; the DNA served to infer D and trimming. The sample records about 7,600 clones, roughly 82% of which are singletons. The ten largest clones take up more than 8.5% of the sample.

The source of this sequence is a human patient who received an intestinal transplant, so some T cells may come from the graft donor. The chain joins TRBV4-1 to TRBJ1-2, with no confident D gene call. The sequencing used ileum tissue, collected roughly 130 days after transplant. The CDR3 has the sequence CASSQVVTEPDGYTF. The nucleotide sequence reads TGCGCCAGCAGCCAAGTTGTGACCGAACCAGATGGCTACACCTTC.